This TCR beta chain was documented in a study of neurological immune-mediated disorders. Findings and caveats of the study: Falling below healthy controls, multiple sclerosis showed the least TCR clonal expansion, while HTLV-1-associated myelopathy showed the most.

TCRdb reprocessed the 5' RACE reads with MiXCR, giving one entry per CDR3 protein. The table lists some 31,000 distinct CDR3 sequences, roughly 4.4% of them singletons. This clonotype came up many times. What it binds is not known. V lost 7 bases and J lost 0, with 8 bases in between. From germline, CDR1 is SQVTM and CDR2 ANQGSEA. The CDR3 contains 12 residues. Unsorted libraries were prepared from 2 million PBMCs held at -80 C. The origin of this receptor is a man younger than 30 in good health. V is TRBV29-1 and J is TRBJ2-3; no clear D gene. What was sequenced was PBMCs. CDR3 in DNA: TGCAGCGCCATTGGGAGCACAGATACGCAGTATTTT. It yields the protein CSAIGSTDTQYF.